The sequence of this TCR beta chain was determined in a study of T cell repertoires in cytomegalovirus infection. Study-wide context: CMV infection plus the matching HLA type was flagged by public TCR beta signatures. Findings and limits, study-wide: HLA-C-restricted CMV-specific TCR beta clonotypes were dominant in the ex vivo response. Individuals carrying CMV plus the relevant HLA were identified by cumulative frequency of public TCR beta families.

This clonotype was found a few times. Its antigen is undetermined. The CDR3 is 11 residues long. V lost 5 bases and J lost 9, with 10 bases in between. TCRdb re-called the reads with MiXCR, one entry per CDR3 protein. Here the sample spans nearly 550,000 distinct CDR3 sequences, 16% being singletons. Sample: CD8+ T cells from PBMCs. This chain uses TRBV12-3 or TRBV12-4 with TRBJ1-2, with D possibly TRBD1 on 5 matching bases. This receptor was obtained from a human donor in good health (CMV status not recorded). Some clones in this sample may be carry-over from other donors' samples. CDR3 sequence: CASSLGRSYTF. CDR3 bases: TGTGCCAGCAGTCTGGGGCGGAGCTACACCTTC.